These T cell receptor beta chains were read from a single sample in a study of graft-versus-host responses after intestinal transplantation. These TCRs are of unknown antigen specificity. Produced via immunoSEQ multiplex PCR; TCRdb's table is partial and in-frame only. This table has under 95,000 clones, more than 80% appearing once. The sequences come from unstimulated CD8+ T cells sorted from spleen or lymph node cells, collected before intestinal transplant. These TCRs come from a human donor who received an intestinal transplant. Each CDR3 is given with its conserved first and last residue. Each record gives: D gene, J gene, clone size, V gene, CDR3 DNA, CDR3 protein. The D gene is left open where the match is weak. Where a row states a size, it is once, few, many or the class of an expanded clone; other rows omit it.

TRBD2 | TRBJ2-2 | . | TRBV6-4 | TGTGCCAGCAGTGACTCCGGACTAGCGGGAGGCGGGGAGCTGTTTTTT | CASSDSGLAGGGELFF
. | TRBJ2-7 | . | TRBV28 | TGTGCCAGCAGCTCGAGCATACCGTCCTACGAGCAGTACTTC | CASSSSIPSYEQYF
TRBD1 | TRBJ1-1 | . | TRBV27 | TGTGCCAGCAGTCCGGACAGGGGAAGGACTGAAGCTTTCTTT | CASSPDRGRTEAFF
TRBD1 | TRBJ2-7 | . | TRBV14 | TGTGCCAGCAGCAAACAGGGGCGACCCTACGAGCAGTACTTC | CASSKQGRPYEQYF
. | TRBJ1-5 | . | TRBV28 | TGTGCCAGCAGTCAAGACAGTAGTGGAGCCAATCAGCCCCAGCATTTT | CASSQDSSGANQPQHF
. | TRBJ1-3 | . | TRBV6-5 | TGTGCCAGCAGGAGCCCCGTATCGACCATATATTTT | CASRSPVSTIYF
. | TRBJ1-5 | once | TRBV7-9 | TGTGCCAGGGGAAACGGGAGGGGAGGTCGTCAGCCCCAGCATTTT | CARGNGRGGRQPQHF
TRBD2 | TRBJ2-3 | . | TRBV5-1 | TGCGCCAGCAGCCCTCGAACTAGCGGGGGGTGGGATACGCAGTATTTT | CASSPRTSGGWDTQYF
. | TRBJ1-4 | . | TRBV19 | TGTGCCAGTAGAGCCAATGAAAAACTGTTTTTT | CASRANEKLFF
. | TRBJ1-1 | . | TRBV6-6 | TGTGCCAGCAGTTACGTGGACAGAACCACTGAAGCTTTCTTT | CASSYVDRTTEAFF
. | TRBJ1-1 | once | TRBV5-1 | TGCGCCAGCAGCTGGCGACAGGACACTGAAGCTTTCTTT | CASSWRQDTEAFF
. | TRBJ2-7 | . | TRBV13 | TGTGCCAGCAGCTTTCGGAGGGGCAGGGACGAGCAGTACTTC | CASSFRRGRDEQYF
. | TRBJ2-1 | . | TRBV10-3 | TGTGCCATCAGTCGGTACAGGCGATACAATGAGCAGTTCTTC | CAISRYRRYNEQFF
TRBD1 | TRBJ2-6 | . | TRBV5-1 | TGCGCCAGCAGCCCTAGGGAGACAGGGATTCTTTTCGCTGGGGCCAACGTCCTGACTTTC | CASSPRETGILFAGANVLTF
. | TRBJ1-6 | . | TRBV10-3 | TGTGCCATCAGTGTAAGGAGGTATTCACCCCTCCACTTT | CAISVRRYSPLHF
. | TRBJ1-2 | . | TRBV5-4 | TGTGCCAGCAGCGAATACGGGACACTTAACTATGGCTACACCTTC | CASSEYGTLNYGYTF
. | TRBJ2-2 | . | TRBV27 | TGTGCCAGCAGTTTAACGGGTGGTACCGGGGAGCTGTTTTTT | CASSLTGGTGELFF
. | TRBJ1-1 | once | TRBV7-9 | TGTGCCAGCAGCGTTGGAGGGATGAACACTGAAGCTTTCTTT | CASSVGGMNTEAFF
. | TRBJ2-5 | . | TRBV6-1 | TGTGCCAGCAGTGAAGCGCTTCGGCTAGCGCAAGAGACCCAGTACTTC | CASSEALRLAQETQYF
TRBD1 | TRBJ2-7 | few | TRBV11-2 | TGTGCCAGCAGCCCCGCCGGAGGACAGGGACTTTACGAGCAGTACTTC | CASSPAGGQGLYEQYF
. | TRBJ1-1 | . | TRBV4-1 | TGCGTCAGCAGCCAAGACAAGGGGTTCACTGAAGCTTTCTTT | CVSSQDKGFTEAFF
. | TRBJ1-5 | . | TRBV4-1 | TGCGCCAGCAGCCTAGGCTCACAGGTACCGCCCCAGCATTTT | CASSLGSQVPPQHF
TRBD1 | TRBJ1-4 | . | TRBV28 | TGTGCCAGCAGTTCGGGACAGGCAACTAATGAAAAACTGTTTTTT | CASSSGQATNEKLFF
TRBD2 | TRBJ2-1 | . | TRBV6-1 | TGTGCCAGCAGTGAGTCTAGCGGGGGGGCCCATGAGCAGTTCTTC | CASSESSGGAHEQFF
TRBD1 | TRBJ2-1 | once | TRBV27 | TGTGCCAGCAGTTTATCAGGGCAGGGGGCGAGCAATGAGCAGTTCTTC | CASSLSGQGASNEQFF
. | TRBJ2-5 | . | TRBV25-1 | TGTGCCAGCAGTGATCGAGCGGAAGAGACCCAGTACTTC | CASSDRAEETQYF
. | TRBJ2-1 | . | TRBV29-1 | TGCAGCGTTGAAGATCTTCGCAGGGCAATCGATTACAATGAGCAGTTCTTC | CSVEDLRRAIDYNEQFF
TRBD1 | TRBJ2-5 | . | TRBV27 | TGTGCCACCCCGGTGGACAGGGTCGGGGAGACCCAGTACTTC | CATPVDRVGETQYF
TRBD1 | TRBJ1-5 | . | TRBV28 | TGTGCCAGCAGTTTACCCCACAGGGGGGCCGTACGTTGGTATAGCAATCAGCCCCAGCATTTT | CASSLPHRGAVRWYSNQPQHF
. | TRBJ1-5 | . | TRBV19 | TGTGCCAGTAGTAACCAGGGCCCTCTGGCCCAGCATTTT | CASSNQGPLAQHF
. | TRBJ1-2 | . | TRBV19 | TGTGCCAGTAGTATAGCGGGTACTGATGGCTACACCTTC | CASSIAGTDGYTF
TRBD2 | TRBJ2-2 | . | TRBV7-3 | TGTGCCAGCAGCGCCCGAAGCGGGGGGGCCTTAGCCGGGGAGCTGTTTTTT | CASSARSGGALAGELFF
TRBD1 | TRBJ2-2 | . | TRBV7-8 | TGTGCCAGCAGCGAGGCGAGGGGGCCCGGGGAGCTGTTTTTT | CASSEARGPGELFF
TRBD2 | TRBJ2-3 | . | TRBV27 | TGTGCCAGCAGTTCAGAAGCGGGGGTGAGCACAGATACGCAGTATTTT | CASSSEAGVSTDTQYF
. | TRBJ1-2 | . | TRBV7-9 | TGTGCCAGCAGCCCGGGAGGGGGAGACTATGGCTACACCTTC | CASSPGGGDYGYTF
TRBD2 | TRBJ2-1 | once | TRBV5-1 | TGCGCCAGCAGCTTGGAAACTAGCGGGAGTGTCCATGAGCAGTTCTTC | CASSLETSGSVHEQFF
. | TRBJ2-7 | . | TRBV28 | TGTGCCAGCAGTTTTAGTAAACACAGGCTTACCTACGAGCAGTACTTC | CASSFSKHRLTYEQYF
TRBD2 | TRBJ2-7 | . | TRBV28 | TGTGCCAGCAGTTTCCCCCCGACAACTAGCGGGATGTCCTACGAGCAGTACTTC | CASSFPPTTSGMSYEQYF
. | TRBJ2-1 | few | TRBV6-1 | TGTGCCAGCAGCTCCCGGGACTACAATGAGCAGTTCTTC | CASSSRDYNEQFF
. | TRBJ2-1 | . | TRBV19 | TGTGCCAGTAGCATTGGGGCCACGAATGAGCAGTTCTTC | CASSIGATNEQFF
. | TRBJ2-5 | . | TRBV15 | TGTGCCACCAGCACCTACAGCCGGGATCGGTTTCGAGAGACCCAGTACTTC | CATSTYSRDRFRETQYF
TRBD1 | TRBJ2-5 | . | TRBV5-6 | TGTGCCAGCAGCTTGGGGGACAGTCAAGAGACCCAGTACTTC | CASSLGDSQETQYF
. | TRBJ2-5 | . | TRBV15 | TGTGCCACCAGTGGGCGAGCGGGTGGGGAGACCCAGTACTTC | CATSGRAGGETQYF
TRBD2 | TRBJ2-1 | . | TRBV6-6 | TGTGCCAGCAGAATTAGCGGGAGAGACCGGCTAGGTGAGCAGTTCTTC | CASRISGRDRLGEQFF
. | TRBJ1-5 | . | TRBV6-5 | TGTGCCAGCTCTAACGGACTTCCCCCTCAGCCCCAGCATTTT | CASSNGLPPQPQHF
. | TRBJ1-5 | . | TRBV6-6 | TGTGCCAGCAGTCTAGGACAGCACAATCAGCCCCAGCATTTT | CASSLGQHNQPQHF
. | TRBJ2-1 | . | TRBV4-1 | TGCGCCAGCAGCTTTGCGCGGCTCTCTAACAATGAGCAGTTCTTC | CASSFARLSNNEQFF
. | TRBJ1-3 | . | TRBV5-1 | TGCGCCAGCAGCCGGGGGGGGTCCCGCACCATATATTTT | CASSRGGSRTIYF